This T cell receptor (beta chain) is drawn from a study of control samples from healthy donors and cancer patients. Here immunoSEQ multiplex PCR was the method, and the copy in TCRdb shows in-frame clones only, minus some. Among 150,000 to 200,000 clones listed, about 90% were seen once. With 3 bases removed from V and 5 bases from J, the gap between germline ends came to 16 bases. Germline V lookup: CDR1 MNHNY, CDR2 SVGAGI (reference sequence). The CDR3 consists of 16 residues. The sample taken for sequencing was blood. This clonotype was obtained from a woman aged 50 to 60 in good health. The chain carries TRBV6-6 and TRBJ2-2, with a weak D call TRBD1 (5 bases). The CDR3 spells CASSYRQGVVTGELFF. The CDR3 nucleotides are TGTGCCAGCAGTTATAGGCAGGGTGTTGTAACCGGGGAGCTGTTTTTT.